This TCR beta chain was found in a study of shared clonotypes between healthy human individuals. At deep level, the assay was performed. TCRdb's table, derived via immunoSEQ multiplex PCR, lists solely in-frame clones and lacks some. The sample contains 600,000 to 750,000 clones, around 72% of which appear only once. Study-level findings and limits: Across a handful of donors, naive CD4 shared about 5%, naive CD8 around 3.5%, memory CD4 2.3%, memory CD8 0.4%. Researchers found naive subsets generally carried larger estimated richness than memory subsets.

Notes on this clone: Its specificity is not known.

Germline-derived CDR1 and CDR2 are SGHRS and YFSETQ. V was pared by 0 bases and J by 1 base, with 7 bases between. The CDR3 runs to 14 residues. Sequenced material: memory CD4+ T cells sorted from blood. Subset in this sample: CD45RA-negative fraction. The source is a woman in her 30s in good health. The chain employs TRBV5-1 and TRBJ1-1; no definite D call. The CDR3 region is CASSLGVPNTEAFF. DNA for the CDR3: TGCGCCAGCAGCTTGGGGGTACCGAACACTGAAGCTTTCTTT.